These 4 T cell receptor beta chains share one sample of origin, sequenced in a study of blood T cell repertoires in COVID-19. Measured with immunoSEQ multiplex PCR; TCRdb has only the in-frame clones, and not every one. The sample gives about 160,000 clones, around 83% of which show up once; under 6.5% is in the top ten. Sequences were obtained from peripheral blood. These receptors all come from a woman aged 50 to 65 with COVID-19, enrolled during active disease.

The sample holds a few counts of this clone. The chain carries TRBV7-9 and TRBJ2-3; the match to TRBD2 covers 14 bases. The J segment lost 1 base and the V segment lost 4 bases, leaving 1 base of the junction unmatched. Per the germline V gene, CDR1 is SEHNR and CDR2 is FQNEAQ (reference sequence). CDR3 length: 16 amino acids. The CDR3 reads CASSSGLAGGTDTQYF. DNA for the CDR3: TGTGCCAGCAGCTCGGGACTAGCGGGGGGCACAGATACGCAGTATTTT.

This clone showed up just once. The V and J genes are TRBV30 and TRBJ1-1, with D possibly TRBD1 on 5 matching bases. Between the trimmed V and J ends, which lost 0 bases and 0 bases, there was a span of 11 bases. This CDR3 comprises 15 residues. Germline V CDR1 and CDR2: GTSNPN, SVGIG (reference sequence). Here the CDR3 DNA reads TGTGCCTGGAGTGTACGGGGGGTTATGAACACTGAAGCTTTCTTT. It translates to CAWSVRGVMNTEAFF. Looking up the rest from reference TRBV30 and TRBJ1-1 gives the full variable domain: SQTIHQWPATLVQPVGSPLSLECTVEGTSNPNLYWYRQAAGRGLQLLFYSVGIGQISSEVPQNLSASRPQDRQFILSSKKLLLSDSGFYLCAWSVRGVMNTEAFFGQGTRLTVV.

The chain recombines TRBV6-1 with TRBJ2-7; TRBD2 might be the D (6 bases). V dropped 0 bases and J dropped 5 bases, with 17 bases sitting between them. Per the germline V gene, CDR1 is MNHNS and CDR2 is SASEGT. The CDR3 runs 16 residues. DNA for the CDR3: TGTGCCAGCAGTGAAGCCCTGGGGCTAGGGAGGAACGAGCAGTACTTC. Amino acids: CASSEALGLGRNEQYF.

The table lists this clone with a few counts. The rearrangement joins TRBV7-9 to TRBJ2-7; D is perhaps TRBD1 (6 bases). The CDR3 has 14 residues. Trimming removed 5 bases at V and 6 bases at J, with 17 bases between. CDR1 and CDR2 (germline): SEHNR, FQNEAQ (reference sequence). This CDR3 reads CASSKQGALGEQYF. CDR3 nucleotide sequence: TGTGCCAGCAGCAAACAGGGAGCGCTCGGCGAGCAGTACTTC.